This TCR beta chain was captured in a study of technical replicates of blood from a handful of donors. Sequencing used immunoSEQ multiplex PCR; TCRdb keeps in-frame clones, though not all of them. The table records almost 90,000 clones, approximately 95% of them present only once. This sequence was found in a human donor in good health. The specimen was T cells isolated from PBMCs.

Here the CDR3 reads CASSLPPLAGEGDTQYF. CDR3 nucleotide sequence: TGTGCCAGCAGCTTACCTCCCCTAGCGGGAGAAGGAGATACGCAGTATTTT. The chain uses TRBV11-1 and TRBJ2-3, with TRBD2 matching 10 bases. The CDR3 loop spans 17 amino acids. V lost 2 bases, J lost 5 bases, and 10 bases stayed unmatched. Germline CDR1 reads SGHAT; CDR2 reads FQDESV (reference sequence).